The clone carrying this T cell receptor beta chain was found a few times. This specimen comes from a study of cytomegalovirus exposure and HLA in healthy donors. The CDR3 length is 16 residues. V gave up 5 bases and J gave up 2 bases, with 18 bases separating them. Germline V gene sequence: CDR1 MNHEY, CDR2 SMNVEV (reference sequence). 60 Vbeta and 13 Jbeta primers were used in PCR. Method: immunoSEQ multiplex PCR; TCRdb's copy keeps in-frame clones and lacks some. The profile shows approximately 170,000 clones, around four fifths of them singletons. Sequencing was done on a sample of PBMCs. The chain couples TRBV27 to TRBJ2-5; a possible D gene is TRBD2 (6 bases). The receptor was isolated from a man aged 18-30 years in good health and CMV-seropositive. The CDR3 DNA reads TGTGCCAGCAGTCCGTCCCCTGGGGGGTGGCAAGAGACCCAGTACTTC. Translated: CASSPSPGGWQETQYF.